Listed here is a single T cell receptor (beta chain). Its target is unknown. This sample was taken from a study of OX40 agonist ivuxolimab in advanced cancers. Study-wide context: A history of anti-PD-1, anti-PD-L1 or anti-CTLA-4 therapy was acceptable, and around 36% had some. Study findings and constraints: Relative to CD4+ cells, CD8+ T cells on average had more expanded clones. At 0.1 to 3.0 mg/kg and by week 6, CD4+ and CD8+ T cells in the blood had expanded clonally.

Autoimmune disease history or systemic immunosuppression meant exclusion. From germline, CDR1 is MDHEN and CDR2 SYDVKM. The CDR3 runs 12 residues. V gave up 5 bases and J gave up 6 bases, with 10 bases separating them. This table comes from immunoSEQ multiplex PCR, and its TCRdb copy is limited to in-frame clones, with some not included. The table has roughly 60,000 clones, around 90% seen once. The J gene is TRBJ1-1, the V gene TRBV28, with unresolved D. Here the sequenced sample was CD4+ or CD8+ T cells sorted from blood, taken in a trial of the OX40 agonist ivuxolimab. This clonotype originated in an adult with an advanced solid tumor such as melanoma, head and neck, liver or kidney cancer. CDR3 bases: TGTGCCAGCAGTCTGGGTCTTGCTGAAGCTTTCTTT. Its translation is CASSLGLAEAFF. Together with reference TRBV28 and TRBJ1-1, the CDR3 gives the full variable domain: DVKVTQSSRYLVKRTGEKVFLECVQDMDHENMFWYRQDPGLGLRLIYFSYDVKMKEKGDIPEGYSVSREKKERFSLILESASTNQTSMYLCASSLGLAEAFFGQGTRLTVV.